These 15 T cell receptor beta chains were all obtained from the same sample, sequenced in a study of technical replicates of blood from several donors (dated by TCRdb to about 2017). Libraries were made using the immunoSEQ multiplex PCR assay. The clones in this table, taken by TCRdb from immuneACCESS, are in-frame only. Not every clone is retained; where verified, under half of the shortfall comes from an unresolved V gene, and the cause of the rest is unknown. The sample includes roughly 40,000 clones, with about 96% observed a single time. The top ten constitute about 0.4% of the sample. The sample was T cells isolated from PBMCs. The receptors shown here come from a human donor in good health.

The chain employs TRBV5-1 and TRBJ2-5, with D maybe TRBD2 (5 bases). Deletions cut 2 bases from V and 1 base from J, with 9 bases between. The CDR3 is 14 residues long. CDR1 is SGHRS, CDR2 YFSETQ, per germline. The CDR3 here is CASSLARAQETQYF. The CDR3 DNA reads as TGCGCCAGCAGCTTAGCGCGGGCCCAAGAGACCCAGTACTTC.

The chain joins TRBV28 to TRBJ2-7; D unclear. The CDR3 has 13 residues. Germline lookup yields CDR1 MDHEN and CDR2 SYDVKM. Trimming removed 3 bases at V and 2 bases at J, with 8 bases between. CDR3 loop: CASSFVTAYEQYF. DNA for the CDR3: TGTGCCAGCAGTTTTGTAACAGCCTACGAGCAGTACTTC.

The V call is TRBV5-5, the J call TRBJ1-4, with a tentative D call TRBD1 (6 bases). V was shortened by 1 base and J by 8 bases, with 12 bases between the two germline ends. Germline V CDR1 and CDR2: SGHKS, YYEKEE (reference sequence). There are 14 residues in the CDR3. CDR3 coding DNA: TGTGCCAGCAGCTTGTCGACAGGAAGGGAAAAACTGTTTTTT. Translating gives CASSLSTGREKLFF.

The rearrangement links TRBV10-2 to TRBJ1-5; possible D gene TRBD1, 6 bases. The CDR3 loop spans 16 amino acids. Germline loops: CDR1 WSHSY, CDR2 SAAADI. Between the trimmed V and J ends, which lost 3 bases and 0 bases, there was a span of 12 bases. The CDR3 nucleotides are TGCGCCAGCAGTGAAACGGACAGTTATAGCAATCAGCCCCAGCATTTT. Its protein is CASSETDSYSNQPQHF.

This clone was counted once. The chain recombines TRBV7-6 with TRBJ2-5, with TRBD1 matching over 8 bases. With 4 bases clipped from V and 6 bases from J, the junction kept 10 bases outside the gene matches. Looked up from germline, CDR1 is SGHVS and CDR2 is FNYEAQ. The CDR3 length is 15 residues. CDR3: CASSSRTGQRKTQYF. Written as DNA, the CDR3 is TGTGCCAGCAGCTCCAGGACAGGGCAGAGAAAGACCCAGTACTTC. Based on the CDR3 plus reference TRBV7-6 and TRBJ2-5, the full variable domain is GAGVSQSPRYKVTKRGQDVALRCDPISGHVSLYWYRQALGQGPEFLTYFNYEAQQDKSGLPNDRFSAERPEGSISTLTIQRTEQRDSAMYRCASSSRTGQRKTQYFGPGTRLLVL.

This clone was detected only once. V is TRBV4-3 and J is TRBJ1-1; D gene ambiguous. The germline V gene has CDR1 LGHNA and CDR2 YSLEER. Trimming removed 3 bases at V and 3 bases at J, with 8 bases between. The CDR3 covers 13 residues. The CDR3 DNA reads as TGCGCCAGCAGCCAGGCCCAGGACACTGAAGCTTTCTTT. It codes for CASSQAQDTEAFF.

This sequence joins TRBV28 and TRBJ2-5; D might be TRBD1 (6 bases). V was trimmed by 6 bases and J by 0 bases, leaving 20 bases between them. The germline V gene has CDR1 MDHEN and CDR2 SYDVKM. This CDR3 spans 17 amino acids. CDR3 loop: CASSLSPGQLYQETQYF. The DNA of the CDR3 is TGTGCCAGCAGCCTGTCTCCCGGACAGTTGTACCAAGAGACCCAGTACTTC.

The CDR3 reads CAWSLTGGQPQHF. CDR3 bases: TGTGCCTGGAGCCTCACAGGGGGTCAGCCCCAGCATTTT. The V gene is TRBV30, the J gene TRBJ1-5; 8 bases match TRBD1. Trimming took 3 bases from V and 6 from J; bases not matched to a gene: 4. The CDR3 runs 13 residues. Per germline, CDR1 GTSNPN and CDR2 SVGIG (reference sequence).

The CDR3 sequence: CASSYLETQYF. Written as DNA, the CDR3 is TGTGCCAGCAGTTACCTTGAGACCCAGTACTTC. The rearrangement uses TRBV6-5 and TRBJ2-5; D not certain. Per the germline V gene, CDR1 is MNHEY and CDR2 is SVGAGI. V lost 2 bases and J 5 bases, leaving 3 bases between the germline ends. This CDR3 is built from 11 residues.

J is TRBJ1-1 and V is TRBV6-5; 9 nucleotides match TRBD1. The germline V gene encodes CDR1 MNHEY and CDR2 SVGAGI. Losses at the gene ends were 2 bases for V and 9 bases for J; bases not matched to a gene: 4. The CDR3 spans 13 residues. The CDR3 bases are TGTGCCAGCAGTTACCAGGGGACAGGGAAAGCTTTCTTT. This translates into CASSYQGTGKAFF.

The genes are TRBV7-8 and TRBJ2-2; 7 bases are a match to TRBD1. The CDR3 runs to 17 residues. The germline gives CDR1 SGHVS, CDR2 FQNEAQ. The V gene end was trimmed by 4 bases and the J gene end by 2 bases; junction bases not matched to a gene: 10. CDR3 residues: CASSSFPGTDNTGELFF. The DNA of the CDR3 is TGTGCCAGCAGCTCGTTTCCCGGGACAGATAACACCGGGGAGCTGTTTTTT.

CDR3 amino acids: CASRSTGTDTQYF. CDR3 bases: TGTGCCAGCAGATCGACAGGCACAGATACGCAGTATTTT. The V and J genes are TRBV6-5 and TRBJ2-3; tentatively, D is TRBD1 (5 bases). The V gene lost 6 bases and the J gene lost 1 base, with 8 bases spanning the gap. The V gene's germline CDR1 is MNHEY and CDR2 SVGAGI. The length of the CDR3 is 13 residues.

CDR3 region: CASSLDRGLTGELFF. The CDR3 nucleotides read TGTGCCAGCAGCTTAGACAGGGGGCTCACCGGGGAGCTGTTTTTT. The genes are TRBV7-6 and TRBJ2-2, with 9 bases identical to TRBD1. CDR1 is SGHVS, CDR2 FNYEAQ, per germline. Trimming cost V 1 base and J 4 bases; bases outside gene matches: 1. The CDR3 consists of 15 residues. The variable domain in full, with the rest retrieved from reference TRBV7-6 and TRBJ2-2, is GAGVSQSPRYKVTKRGQDVALRCDPISGHVSLYWYRQALGQGPEFLTYFNYEAQQDKSGLPNDRFSAERPEGSISTLTIQRTEQRDSAMYRCASSLDRGLTGELFFGEGSRLTVL.

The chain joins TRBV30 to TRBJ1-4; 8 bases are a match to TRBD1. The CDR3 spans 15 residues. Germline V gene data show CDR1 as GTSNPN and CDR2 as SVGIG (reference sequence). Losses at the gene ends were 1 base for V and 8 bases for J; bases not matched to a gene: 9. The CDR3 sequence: CAWSDLGTGGEKLFF. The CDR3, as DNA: TGTGCCTGGAGTGACCTCGGGACAGGAGGGGAAAAACTGTTTTTT.

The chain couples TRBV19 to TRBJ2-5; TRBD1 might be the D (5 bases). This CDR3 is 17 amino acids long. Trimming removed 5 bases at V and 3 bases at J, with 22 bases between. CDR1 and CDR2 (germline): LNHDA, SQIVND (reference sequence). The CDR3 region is CASSLTANLYSKETQYF. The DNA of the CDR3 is TGTGCCAGTAGTTTGACAGCTAACCTATACTCGAAAGAGACCCAGTACTTC.